The present TCR beta chain was sequenced within a study of early T cells in non-severe SARS-CoV-2 infection (dated by TCRdb to about 2021). Looking at the study overall: TCR sequencing used bulk RNA from unsorted whole blood, so alpha and beta chains could not be paired. Here is what the overall study found, with its caveats: VDJdb matching was skewed toward anti-spike CD8 responses and likely underestimated virus-specific expansions, missing private and CD4 specificities.

Preparation of the library involved 5' RACE. These reads were obtained on a NextSeq 500. To correct for sequencing error and PCR bias, the TCR library protocol tagged individual cDNA molecules with unique molecular identifiers. Both TCR alpha and beta chains were sequenced, and tight co-correlation was observed between alpha and beta sequence abundances in each sample. The authors processed their data as follows. Decombinator V4 was used to perform V gene, J gene and CDR3 annotation of TCR sequences. TCRs were defined as expanded if a significant change between any two time points was detected under a Poisson model with p below 0.0001. TCR abundances were normalised to the total number of TCRs sequenced in each sample and reported as counts per million. MAIT TCRs were defined by TRAV1-2 paired with TRAJ12, TRAJ20 or TRAJ33, and iNKT TCRs by TRAV10 paired with TRAJ18. VDJdb, accessed on 1 November 2021, was searched for TCRs annotated for CMV, EBV and SARS-CoV-2, and TCRs annotated for more than one antigen were excluded. TCRdb took the public reads, trimmed them with fastp at Q25, ran MiXCR for clone calling and kept in-frame beta chains. Under each unique CDR3 protein, matching rows form one entry showing the most common genes and DNA. These V and J calls rely on TCRdb rather than the paper's analysis. In this sample the table shows about 80,000 distinct CDR3 sequences, approximately 12% of which occur a single time. Clones ranked in the top ten supply around a sixth of the sample.

V is clipped by 0 bases and J by 7 bases, and the sequence between their germline boundaries is 15 bases long. CDR1 and CDR2, per the germline V gene, are MGHDK and SYGVNS. The CDR3 spans 15 residues, from the cysteine through the phenylalanine. The retained sequence is limited to the CDR3, 45 bases, with the frame set at the first base. The study was a case-control design nested within a healthcare worker cohort in London, UK, with weekly nasopharyngeal swab PCR tests and blood sampling. Healthcare workers were recruited during the week of the UK lockdown, between 23 and 31 March 2020, and followed weekly for up to roughly 16 weeks. Worth noting for this clonotype: Its recognized antigen is unknown. Per-nucleotide qualities are absent, and no much larger clonotype sits a single base away.

The clonotype comes from an adult who was a healthcare worker with PCR-confirmed SARS-CoV-2 infection or an uninfected control (not recorded which). The donor label of this sample is uncertain. The specimen comprised whole blood, sampled at baseline. The rearrangement joined TRBV25-1 to TRBJ1-2; TRBD1 is perhaps the D gene, given 5 matching bases. The bases read TGTGCCAGCAGTGAATATCCTAAAGGGGCTCGTGGCTACACCTTC. The encoded protein is CASSEYPKGARGYTF.